The 9 T cell receptor beta chains below come from one sample, sequenced in a study of shared clonotypes between healthy human individuals (dated by TCRdb to 2020 to 2022). The protocol used for the library was the immunoSEQ multiplex PCR assay. TCRdb holds this immuneACCESS table with in-frame rearrangements only. Some clones are missing; in checked studies, unresolved V genes explain under half, and the rest has no known cause. Across this sample there are 550,000 to 800,000 clones, with approximately 74% seen only once. The ten largest clonotypes hold about 1.7% of the sample. Sequenced input: memory CD4+ T cells sorted from blood. The meaning of the sample's cell subset or site label: CD45RA-negative fraction. The receptors were sampled from a woman in her thirties in good health.

This clone was detected a few times. The chain uses TRBV25-1 and TRBJ2-4, with 7 bases fitting TRBD1. The J segment lost 6 bases and the V segment lost 3 bases, leaving 5 bases of the junction unmatched. Germline CDR1 and CDR2: MGHDK and SYGVNS. The CDR3 consists of 14 residues. CDR3 residues: CASSDRQGRNIQYF. CDR3 nucleotide sequence: TGTGCCAGCAGTGATAGACAGGGAAGAAACATTCAGTACTTC.

The chain joins TRBV27 to TRBJ2-1, with unresolved D. The CDR3 spans 13 residues. V was pared by 3 bases and J by 4 bases, with 7 bases between. Germline V gene sequence: CDR1 MNHEY, CDR2 SMNVEV (reference sequence). CDR3 bases: TGTGCCAGCAGTTTTGGTCTTTACAATGAGCAGTTCTTC. Translating gives CASSFGLYNEQFF.

The CDR3 DNA sequence: TGTGCCAGCAGTTACGCAGGGGGCACTAACTACGAGCAGTACTTC. This gives the protein CASSYAGGTNYEQYF. This chain joins TRBV6-5 and TRBJ2-7; TRBD1 aligns across 8 bases. Per germline, CDR1 MNHEY and CDR2 SVGAGI. The V segment lost 2 bases and the J segment 3 bases; nucleotides outside the gene matches: 6. The CDR3 contains 15 residues.

The V gene is TRBV9, the J gene TRBJ2-1, with D maybe TRBD2 (6 bases). Trimming removed 2 bases at V and 6 bases at J, with 24 bases between. This CDR3 is 18 amino acids long. Looked up from germline, CDR1 is SGDLS and CDR2 is YYNGEE. CDR3 sequence: CASSVGLTGTFGGNEQFF. The CDR3, as DNA: TGTGCCAGCAGCGTGGGGTTAACCGGGACCTTCGGGGGCAATGAGCAGTTCTTC.

This rearrangement joins TRBV5-1 to TRBJ2-2; D gene unclear. V lost 7 bases and J lost 6, with 13 bases in between. From germline, CDR1 is SGHRS and CDR2 YFSETQ. CDR3 length: 13 amino acids. This CDR3 reads CASHQETAGELFF. In DNA form, the CDR3 reads TGCGCCAGCCACCAGGAAACGGCCGGGGAGCTGTTTTTT.

J is TRBJ2-1 and V is TRBV9; weak D call: TRBD1 (6 bases). Germline CDR1 and CDR2: SGDLS and YYNGEE. The CDR3 sequence is 15 residues long. V was pared by 0 bases and J by 5 bases, with 12 bases between. The CDR3 DNA sequence: TGTGCCAGCAGCGTAGTGGACAGCCATAACAATGAGCAGTTCTTC. Its protein product is CASSVVDSHNNEQFF.

The J gene is TRBJ2-5, the V gene TRBV11-2; 11 bases fit TRBD2. The CDR3 extends over 16 amino acids. Germline trimming cut 6 bases from V and 7 bases from J; bases unmatched to any gene: 13. Germline loops: CDR1 SGHAT, CDR2 FQNNGV. The CDR3, as DNA: TGTGCCAGCAGAGGGGGAGGACTAGCGGGTGTCGCGACCCAGTACTTC. Translated: CASRGGGLAGVATQYF.

The table lists this clone with a count of one. The chain is built from TRBV2 and TRBJ1-5; weak D call: TRBD1 (6 bases). Deletions cut 8 bases from V and 3 bases from J, with 11 bases between. CDR1 and CDR2 (germline): SNHLY, FYNNEI. The CDR3 spans 13 residues. CDR3 DNA sequence: TGTGCCAGCTCGGACAGACTCAATCAGCCCCAGCATTTT. Its translation: CASSDRLNQPQHF. Supplemented by reference TRBV2 and TRBJ1-5, the full variable domain reads EPEVTQTPSHQVTQMGQEVILRCVPISNHLYFYWYRQILGQKVEFLVSFYNNEISEKSEIFDDQFSVERPDGSNFTLKIRSTKLEDSAMYFCASSDRLNQPQHFGDGTRLSIL.

This chain links TRBV7-2 with TRBJ2-2, with 11 positions matching TRBD2. The CDR3 covers 18 residues. The V gene end was trimmed by 7 bases and the J gene end by 6 bases; junction bases not matched to a gene: 16. Germline V gene data show CDR1 as SGHTA and CDR2 as FQGNSA. The CDR3 nucleotides are TGTGCCAGCAACTCGATCCGACTAGCGGGATGGGGGTCCGGGGAGCTGTTTTTT. Its protein is CASNSIRLAGWGSGELFF.